The source of this T cell receptor (beta chain) is a study of blood T cell repertoires in COVID-19. For the study at large: From T cells, B-cell-depleted T cells, or PBMCs came the material, which was cDNA or gDNA.

In germline, CDR1 is MDHEN, CDR2 SYDVKM. Unmatched junction bases numbered 14, after V lost 5 bases and J lost 8 bases. The CDR3 length is 16 residues. As processed by the authors: Cell counts per sample came from amplifying reference gene primers. TCRdb keeps only in-frame clones here, not all; method: immunoSEQ multiplex PCR. The DNA gave D and trimming, while V, J and clone size come from that table. There are about 300,000 clones in the sample; around nine tenths occur only once, and roughly 2.9% lies in the top ten. The chain carries TRBV28 and TRBJ1-1; 10 nucleotides match TRBD1. The origin of this receptor is a woman aged 45-65 years who had been exposed to COVID-19. The sequencing input was PBMCs or T cells enriched from blood (not recorded which). In nucleotides, the CDR3 is TGTGCCAGCAGTAACCCAGGGACAGGGGTTCACGGGGAAGCTTTCTTT. It translates to CASSNPGTGVHGEAFF.